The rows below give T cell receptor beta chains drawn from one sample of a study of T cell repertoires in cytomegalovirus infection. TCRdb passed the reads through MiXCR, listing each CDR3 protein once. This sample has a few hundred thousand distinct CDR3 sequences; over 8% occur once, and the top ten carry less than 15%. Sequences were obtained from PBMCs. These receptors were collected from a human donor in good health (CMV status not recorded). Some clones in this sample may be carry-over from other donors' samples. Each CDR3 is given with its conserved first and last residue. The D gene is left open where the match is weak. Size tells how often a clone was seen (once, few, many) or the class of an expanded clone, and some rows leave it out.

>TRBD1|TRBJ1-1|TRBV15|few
CATSRADRGSEAFF
TGTGCCACCAGCAGGGCCGACAGGGGCTCTGAAGCTTTCTTT
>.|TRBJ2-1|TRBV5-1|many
CASSLYGPLREQFF
TGCGCCAGCAGCCTATACGGACCTCTACGTGAGCAGTTCTTC
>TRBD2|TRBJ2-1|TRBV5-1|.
CASSLMATGRGEQFF
TGCGCCAGCAGCTTGATGGCGACCGGGAGGGGTGAGCAGTTCTTC
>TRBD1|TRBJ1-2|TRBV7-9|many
CASSLALGTGAGYTF
TGTGCCAGCAGCTTAGCTCTTGGGACAGGCGCTGGCTACACCTTC
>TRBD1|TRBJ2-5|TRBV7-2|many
CASSSGQGNFRETQYF
TGTGCCAGCAGCTCGGGACAGGGGAATTTTCGTGAGACCCAGTACTTC
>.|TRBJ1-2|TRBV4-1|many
CASSRDADYGYTF
TGCGCCAGCAGCCGCGACGCGGATTATGGCTACACCTTC
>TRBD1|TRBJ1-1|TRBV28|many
CASSPDRVKAFF
TGTGCCAGCAGTCCAGACAGGGTGAAGGCTTTCTTT
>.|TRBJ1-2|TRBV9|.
CASSVEQGNYGYTF
TGTGCCAGCAGCGTAGAGCAGGGTAACTATGGCTACACCTTC
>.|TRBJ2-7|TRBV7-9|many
CASSSMGGNTYEQYF
TGTGCCAGCAGCTCCATGGGGGGTAATACCTACGAGCAGTACTTC
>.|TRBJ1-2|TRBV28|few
CASSPDGGANYGYTF
TGTGCCAGCAGCCCCGATGGGGGTGCTAACTATGGCTACACCTTC
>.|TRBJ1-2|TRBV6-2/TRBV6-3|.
CASSPKQNYGYTF
TGTGCCAGCAGTCCTAAACAAAACTATGGCTACACCTTC
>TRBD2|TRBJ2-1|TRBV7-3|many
CASSQGGGGAYNEQFF
TGTGCCAGCAGCCAAGGGGGCGGGGGGGCGTATAATGAGCAGTTCTTC
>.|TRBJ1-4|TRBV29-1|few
CSVEVSRMKKLFF
TGCAGCGTTGAAGTTTCTAGAATGAAGAAACTGTTTTTT
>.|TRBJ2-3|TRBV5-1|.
CASSLDSGGDTQYF
TGCGCCAGCAGCTTGGACTCTGGGGGGGATACGCAGTATTTT
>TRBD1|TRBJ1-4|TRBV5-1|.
CASSLGQGLRFF
TGCGCCAGCAGCCTGGGACAGGGGCTTCGGTTTTTT
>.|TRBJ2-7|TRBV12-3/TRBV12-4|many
CASSIGALQYEQYF
TGTGCCAGCAGTATCGGTGCGCTGCAGTACGAGCAGTACTTC
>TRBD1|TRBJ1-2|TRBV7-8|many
CASRGLDRGEGYTF
TGTGCCAGCAGGGGTCTGGACAGGGGCGAAGGCTACACCTTC
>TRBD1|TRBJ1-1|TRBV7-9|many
CASSLVGGQGGTEAFF
TGTGCCAGCAGCTTGGTCGGTGGGCAGGGGGGAACTGAAGCTTTCTTT
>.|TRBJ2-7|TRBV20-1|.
CSATTGFAHEQYF
TGCAGTGCCACTACAGGGTTTGCCCACGAGCAGTACTTC
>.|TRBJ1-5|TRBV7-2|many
CASSLSSSNQPQHF
TGTGCCAGCAGCTTATCTTCCAGCAATCAGCCCCAGCATTTT
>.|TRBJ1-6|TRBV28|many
CASSGLSPLHF
TGTGCCAGCAGTGGGCTTTCACCCCTCCACTTT
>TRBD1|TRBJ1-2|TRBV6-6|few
CATRQGKVSGYTF
TGTGCCACTCGACAGGGCAAGGTCTCGGGCTACACCTTC
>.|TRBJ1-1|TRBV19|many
CASTAMGRTNTEAFF
TGTGCCAGCACCGCCATGGGCAGGACGAACACTGAAGCTTTCTTT
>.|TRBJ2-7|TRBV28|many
CASGPPGYSLEQYF
TGTGCCAGCGGGCCACCGGGCTACAGCTTGGAGCAGTACTTC
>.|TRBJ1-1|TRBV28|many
CASSFGDRMNTEAFF
TGTGCCAGCAGTTTTGGAGACAGGATGAACACTGAAGCTTTCTTT
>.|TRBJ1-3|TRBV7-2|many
CASSFARALRGNTIYF
TGTGCCAGCAGCTTCGCAAGGGCTCTACGTGGAAACACCATATATTTT
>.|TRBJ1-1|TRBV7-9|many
CASSISDRNTEAFF
TGTGCCAGCAGCATTAGCGACAGGAACACTGAAGCTTTCTTT